This entry features one T cell receptor beta chain sequence. The data were obtained in a study of CD8 T cells in Susac syndrome. Peripheral blood CD8+ and CD4+ T cells were profiled by TCR beta sequencing. Reverse transcription used roughly 0.5 to 1 ug RNA and random hexamers. Amplification of TCR beta CDR3 was carried out by immunoSEQ multiplex PCR, which covered 54 Vbeta and 13 Jbeta segments. TCRdb redid the calling of the immunoSEQ multiplex PCR reads with MiXCR, one entry per CDR3 protein. The profile shows some 450,000 distinct CDR3 sequences, 85% of them singletons. The sample comprised CD8+ T cells from PBMCs. The sequence derives from a human donor with multiple sclerosis.

Written as DNA, the CDR3 is TGTGCCTGGAGTAATCCCGGGCTCCATTTCTTAAACACTGAAGCTTTCTTT. Residues: CAWSNPGLHFLNTEAFF. The chain has TRBV30 and TRBJ1-1; D remains unclear. V shed 2 bases and J shed 2 bases, with 21 bases lying between them. CDR1 is GTSNPN, CDR2 SVGIG, per germline (reference sequence). The CDR3 is 17 residues long.